This T cell receptor beta chain was retrieved from a study of control samples from healthy donors and cancer patients. Sequenced by immunoSEQ multiplex PCR; TCRdb stores in-frame clones only, minus some. Seen here are roughly 90,000 clones, less than 90% observed once, and the top ten hold about 8.6%. Germline-derived CDR1 and CDR2 are SGHTA and FQGNSA. This CDR3 has 17 amino acids. Trimming removed 1 base from V and 0 bases from J, with 14 bases in between. The source is a woman in her 50s with colorectal cancer. Material for sequencing was PBMCs. V and J are TRBV7-2 and TRBJ2-3; a possible D gene is TRBD2 (5 bases). CDR3 in amino acids: CASSLVSGIASTDTQYF. The DNA for the CDR3 is TGTGCCAGCAGCTTAGTTTCGGGAATAGCTAGCACAGATACGCAGTATTTT.